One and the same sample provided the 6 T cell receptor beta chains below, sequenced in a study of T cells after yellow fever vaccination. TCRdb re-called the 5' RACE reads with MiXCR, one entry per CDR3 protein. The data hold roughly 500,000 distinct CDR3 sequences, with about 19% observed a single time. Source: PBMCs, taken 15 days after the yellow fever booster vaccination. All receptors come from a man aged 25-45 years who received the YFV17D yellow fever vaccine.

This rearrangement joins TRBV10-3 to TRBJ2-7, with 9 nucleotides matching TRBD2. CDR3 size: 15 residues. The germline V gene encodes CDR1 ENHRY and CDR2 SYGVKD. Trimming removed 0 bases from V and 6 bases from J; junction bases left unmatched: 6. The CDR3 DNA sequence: TGTGCCATCAGTGAGTCTGGCGGGAGGGCCGGCGAGCAGTACTTC. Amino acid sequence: CAISESGGRAGEQYF.

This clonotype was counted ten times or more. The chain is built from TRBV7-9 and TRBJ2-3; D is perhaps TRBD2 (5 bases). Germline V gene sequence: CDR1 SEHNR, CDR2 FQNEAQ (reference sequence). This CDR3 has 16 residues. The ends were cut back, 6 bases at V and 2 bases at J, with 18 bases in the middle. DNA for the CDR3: TGTGCCAGCAGTTTTACCCGGGGAGAAGTCACAGATACGCAGTATTTT. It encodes CASSFTRGEVTDTQYF.

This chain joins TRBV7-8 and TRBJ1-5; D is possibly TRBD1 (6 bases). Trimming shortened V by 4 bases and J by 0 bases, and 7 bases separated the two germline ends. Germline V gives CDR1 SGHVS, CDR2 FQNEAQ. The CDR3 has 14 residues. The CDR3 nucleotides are TGTGCCAGCAGCTACAGGGTTAGCAATCAGCCCCAGCATTTT. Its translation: CASSYRVSNQPQHF.

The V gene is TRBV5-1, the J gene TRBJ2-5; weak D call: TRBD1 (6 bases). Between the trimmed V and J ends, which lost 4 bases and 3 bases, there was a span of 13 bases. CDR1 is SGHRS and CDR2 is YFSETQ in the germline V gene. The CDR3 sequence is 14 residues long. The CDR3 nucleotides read TGCGCCAGCAGCATCTACAGGGTAGAAGAGACCCAGTACTTC. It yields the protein CASSIYRVEETQYF.

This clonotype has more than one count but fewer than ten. Here the CDR3 reads CASSYLAGDGTDTQYF. The CDR3 DNA follows: TGTGCCAGCAGCTACTTAGCGGGAGATGGTACAGATACGCAGTATTTT. The chain combines TRBV7-6 with TRBJ2-3; TRBD2 matches 9 bases. The V gene's germline CDR1 is SGHVS and CDR2 FNYEAQ. V trimming: 4 bases; J trimming: 3 bases; junction bases outside the gene matches: 8. CDR3 size: 16 residues.

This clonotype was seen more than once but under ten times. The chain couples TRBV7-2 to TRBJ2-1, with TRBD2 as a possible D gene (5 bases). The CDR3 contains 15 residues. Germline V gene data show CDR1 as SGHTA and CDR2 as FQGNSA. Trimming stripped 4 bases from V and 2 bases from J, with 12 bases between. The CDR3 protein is CASSYRGGTYNEQFF. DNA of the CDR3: TGTGCCAGCAGCTACCGGGGTGGGACCTACAATGAGCAGTTCTTC.